The rows below give T cell receptor beta chains drawn from one sample of a study of somatic mutations in cytotoxic T cells in rheumatoid arthritis. The protocol was immunoSEQ multiplex PCR, while the TCRdb copy is restricted to in-frame clones and leaves out a portion. Seen here are approximately 11,000 clones, less than 80% observed once, and the top ten hold approximately 35%. The sequenced sample was CD8+ T cells sorted from blood. These TCRs come from an adult with rheumatoid arthritis. Both conserved end residues are part of each CDR3. D genes are given only for firm matches. Not all rows give a size; the values are once, few, many and, for expanded clones, a class.

D: NA; V: TRBV7-2; size: few; length: 14; J: TRBJ2-7; DNA: TGTGCCACCCCTCCGGATCCCCGACTTCACGAGCAGTACTTC; CDR3: CATPPDPRLHEQYF
D: TRBD1; V: TRBV5-6; size: NA; length: 17; J: TRBJ1-3; DNA: TGTGCCAGCAGCTTGAGGACAGGAATACCCTCTGGAAACACCATATATTTT; CDR3: CASSLRTGIPSGNTIYF
D: TRBD1; V: TRBV6-1; size: NA; length: 20; J: TRBJ2-4; DNA: TGTGCCAGCAGTGAAAGGGGGATCCGGGACAGTAATTTGGCCAAAAACATTCAGTACTTC; CDR3: CASSERGIRDSNLAKNIQYF
D: TRBD1; V: TRBV14; size: NA; length: 18; J: TRBJ2-7; DNA: TGTGCCAGCAGCCAAGACCCGTGGCGGGACAGGGTGTCCTACGAGCAGTACTTC; CDR3: CASSQDPWRDRVSYEQYF
D: NA; V: TRBV5-4; size: NA; length: 13; J: TRBJ2-3; DNA: TGTGCCAGCAGTAGACCCCCCACAGATACGCAGTATTTT; CDR3: CASSRPPTDTQYF
D: NA; V: TRBV7-9; size: NA; length: 14; J: TRBJ2-2; DNA: TGTGCCAGCAGCCCCGCGACACAGGCCGGGGAGCTGTTTTTT; CDR3: CASSPATQAGELFF
D: TRBD1; V: TRBV29-1; size: NA; length: 11; J: TRBJ2-1; DNA: TGCAGCGCGGACAGGGGAGTTGAGCAGTTCTTC; CDR3: CSADRGVEQFF
D: TRBD2; V: TRBV6-5; size: NA; length: 15; J: TRBJ2-1; DNA: TGTGCCAGCAGACTCATAGCGGGAGGGCCCCTTGAGCAGTTCTTC; CDR3: CASRLIAGGPLEQFF
D: TRBD1; V: TRBV6-1; size: NA; length: 14; J: TRBJ1-6; DNA: TGTGCCAGCAGTGAGACAGGGGGTGGTTCACCCCTCCACTTT; CDR3: CASSETGGGSPLHF
D: NA; V: TRBV6-5; size: NA; length: 12; J: TRBJ1-6; DNA: TGTGCCCCCCCAAGGGCTAATTCACCCCTCCACTTT; CDR3: CAPPRANSPLHF
D: NA; V: TRBV11-2; size: NA; length: 14; J: TRBJ1-1; DNA: TGTGCCAGCAGCTCCCCGATCAGGAACACTGAAGCTTTCTTT; CDR3: CASSSPIRNTEAFF
D: TRBD1; V: TRBV6-4; size: once; length: 15; J: TRBJ2-1; DNA: TGTGCCAGCAGCAGGGGACAGGGTACCTACAATGAGCAGTTCTTC; CDR3: CASSRGQGTYNEQFF
D: TRBD1; V: TRBV2; size: NA; length: 17; J: TRBJ2-7; DNA: TGTGCCAGCACCGGAGGCGGGGACAGGGGCCTCTCCTACGAGCAGTACTTC; CDR3: CASTGGGDRGLSYEQYF
D: NA; V: TRBV27; size: NA; length: 14; J: TRBJ2-1; DNA: TGTGCCAGCAGCGACAGGCTATTCATGGATGAGCAGTTCTTC; CDR3: CASSDRLFMDEQFF
D: NA; V: TRBV4-1; size: NA; length: 15; J: TRBJ2-3; DNA: TGCGCCAGCAGCCTCGAGCGGGCTAGCTCAGATACGCAGTATTTT; CDR3: CASSLERASSDTQYF
D: TRBD1; V: TRBV7-9; size: NA; length: 15; J: TRBJ2-1; DNA: TGTGCCAGCAGCTCAGGGACAGGGGGCTGGGATGAGCAGTTCTTC; CDR3: CASSSGTGGWDEQFF
D: NA; V: TRBV6-1; size: NA; length: 13; J: TRBJ1-2; DNA: TGTGCCAGCAGGGAGTTTGAGCTCTATGGCTACACCTTC; CDR3: CASREFELYGYTF
D: NA; V: TRBV19; size: NA; length: 19; J: TRBJ1-1; DNA: TGTGCCAGTAGTATCCAGGTCTCGATATTACAGGACCCGAACACTGAAGCTTTCTTT; CDR3: CASSIQVSILQDPNTEAFF
D: NA; V: TRBV29-1; size: NA; length: 13; J: TRBJ1-2; DNA: TGCAGCGGGGAAGACGGAGGAAACTATGGCTACACCTTC; CDR3: CSGEDGGNYGYTF
D: NA; V: TRBV19; size: NA; length: 15; J: TRBJ2-3; DNA: TGTGCCAGTAGTCCTAGGACAGCTAGCACAGATACGCAGTATTTT; CDR3: CASSPRTASTDTQYF
D: NA; V: TRBV4-3; size: few; length: 16; J: TRBJ1-6; DNA: TGCGCCAGCAGCCAAGACTGGGAGGGCGGCAATTCACCCCTCCACTTT; CDR3: CASSQDWEGGNSPLHF
D: NA; V: TRBV20-1; size: NA; length: 11; J: TRBJ1-2; DNA: TGCAGTGTTCAGGAGCTTTATGGCTACACCTTC; CDR3: CSVQELYGYTF
D: NA; V: TRBV7-6; size: NA; length: 18; J: TRBJ2-2; DNA: TGTGCCAGCAGCTCCCCGGCAGGGGCCTTATCGAACACCGGGGAGCTGTTTTTT; CDR3: CASSSPAGALSNTGELFF
D: NA; V: TRBV4-3; size: NA; length: 16; J: TRBJ1-4; DNA: TGCGCCAGCAGCCTACTTGCCGGGACAACTAATGAAAAACTGTTTTTT; CDR3: CASSLLAGTTNEKLFF
D: TRBD2; V: TRBV4-1; size: NA; length: 17; J: TRBJ2-5; DNA: TGCGCCAGCAGCCAAGAAGGGCTAGCGGGATTCCAAGAGACCCAGTACTTC; CDR3: CASSQEGLAGFQETQYF
D: NA; V: TRBV7-9; size: NA; length: 13; J: TRBJ2-3; DNA: TGTGCCAGCAGCTTAGATGGGTCTTCCAGAGGGTATTTT; CDR3: CASSLDGSSRGYF
D: NA; V: TRBV27; size: NA; length: 11; J: TRBJ1-4; DNA: TGTGCCAGCTCTTCTAATGAAAAACTGTTTTTT; CDR3: CASSSNEKLFF
D: TRBD1; V: TRBV6-6; size: NA; length: 16; J: TRBJ1-2; DNA: TGTGCCAGCAGAACTCTCGACAGGGCGCTTATCTATGGCTACACCTTC; CDR3: CASRTLDRALIYGYTF
D: NA; V: TRBV7-6; size: NA; length: 15; J: TRBJ2-5; DNA: TGTGCCAGCAGCTTAACGGCAGGGCGGTGGGAGACCCAGTACTTC; CDR3: CASSLTAGRWETQYF
D: TRBD1; V: TRBV5-5; size: NA; length: 14; J: TRBJ2-7; DNA: TGTGCCAGCAGCTATTGGGACAGGGCCTACGAGCAGTACTTC; CDR3: CASSYWDRAYEQYF
D: NA; V: TRBV6-5; size: NA; length: 13; J: TRBJ2-7; DNA: TGTGCCAGCAGTTACAACTCCCTCGACGAGCAGTACTTC; CDR3: CASSYNSLDEQYF
D: NA; V: TRBV7-9; size: NA; length: 16; J: TRBJ2-7; DNA: TGTGCCAGCAGCTTAGTCCTCACAGGACCAACCTACGAGCAGTACTTC; CDR3: CASSLVLTGPTYEQYF
D: NA; V: TRBV30; size: NA; length: 15; J: TRBJ1-1; DNA: TGTGCCTGGAGTGTATGGGGCAGGGGTTACGCTGAAGCTTTCTTT; CDR3: CAWSVWGRGYAEAFF
D: NA; V: TRBV25-1; size: NA; length: 13; J: TRBJ2-7; DNA: TGTGCCAGCAGTGAATTCGTAAGTGGCGAGCAGTACTTC; CDR3: CASSEFVSGEQYF
D: NA; V: TRBV7-8; size: NA; length: 13; J: TRBJ2-7; DNA: TGTGCCAGCAGGGTAGGGGTTCTCGACGAGCAGTACTTC; CDR3: CASRVGVLDEQYF
D: NA; V: TRBV7-2; size: NA; length: 16; J: TRBJ2-3; DNA: TGTGCCAGCAGCTTAGAATACAGAAAACTCACAGATACGCAGTATTTT; CDR3: CASSLEYRKLTDTQYF
D: NA; V: TRBV7-9; size: NA; length: 14; J: TRBJ2-7; DNA: TGTGCCAGCAGCGACCCCACGGAGGGCTACGAGCAGTACTTC; CDR3: CASSDPTEGYEQYF
D: NA; V: TRBV7-9; size: NA; length: 16; J: TRBJ1-1; DNA: TGTGCCAGCAGCTTAGGGCCCCGGGGCCTGAACACTGAAGCTTTCTTT; CDR3: CASSLGPRGLNTEAFF
D: NA; V: TRBV6-1; size: NA; length: 14; J: TRBJ2-7; DNA: TGTGCCAGCAGTCCTCAGGGTAGGGGCTACGAGCAGTACTTC; CDR3: CASSPQGRGYEQYF
D: TRBD1; V: TRBV19; size: few; length: 15; J: TRBJ2-3; DNA: TGTGCCAGTAGTATGGACAGGGCTAGCACAGATACGCAGTATTTT; CDR3: CASSMDRASTDTQYF
D: TRBD1; V: TRBV28; size: NA; length: 14; J: TRBJ2-1; DNA: TGTGCCAGCAGTCCCGAGACAGGGAAGGATGAGCAGTTCTTC; CDR3: CASSPETGKDEQFF
D: NA; V: TRBV30; size: NA; length: 15; J: TRBJ1-2; DNA: TGTGCCTGGAGTGTAGCGCCTACGTCGAGGTATGGCTACACCTTC; CDR3: CAWSVAPTSRYGYTF
D: NA; V: TRBV27; size: few; length: 13; J: TRBJ1-1; DNA: TGTGCCAGCAGTCCGACAGTGGAAACTGAAGCTTTCTTT; CDR3: CASSPTVETEAFF